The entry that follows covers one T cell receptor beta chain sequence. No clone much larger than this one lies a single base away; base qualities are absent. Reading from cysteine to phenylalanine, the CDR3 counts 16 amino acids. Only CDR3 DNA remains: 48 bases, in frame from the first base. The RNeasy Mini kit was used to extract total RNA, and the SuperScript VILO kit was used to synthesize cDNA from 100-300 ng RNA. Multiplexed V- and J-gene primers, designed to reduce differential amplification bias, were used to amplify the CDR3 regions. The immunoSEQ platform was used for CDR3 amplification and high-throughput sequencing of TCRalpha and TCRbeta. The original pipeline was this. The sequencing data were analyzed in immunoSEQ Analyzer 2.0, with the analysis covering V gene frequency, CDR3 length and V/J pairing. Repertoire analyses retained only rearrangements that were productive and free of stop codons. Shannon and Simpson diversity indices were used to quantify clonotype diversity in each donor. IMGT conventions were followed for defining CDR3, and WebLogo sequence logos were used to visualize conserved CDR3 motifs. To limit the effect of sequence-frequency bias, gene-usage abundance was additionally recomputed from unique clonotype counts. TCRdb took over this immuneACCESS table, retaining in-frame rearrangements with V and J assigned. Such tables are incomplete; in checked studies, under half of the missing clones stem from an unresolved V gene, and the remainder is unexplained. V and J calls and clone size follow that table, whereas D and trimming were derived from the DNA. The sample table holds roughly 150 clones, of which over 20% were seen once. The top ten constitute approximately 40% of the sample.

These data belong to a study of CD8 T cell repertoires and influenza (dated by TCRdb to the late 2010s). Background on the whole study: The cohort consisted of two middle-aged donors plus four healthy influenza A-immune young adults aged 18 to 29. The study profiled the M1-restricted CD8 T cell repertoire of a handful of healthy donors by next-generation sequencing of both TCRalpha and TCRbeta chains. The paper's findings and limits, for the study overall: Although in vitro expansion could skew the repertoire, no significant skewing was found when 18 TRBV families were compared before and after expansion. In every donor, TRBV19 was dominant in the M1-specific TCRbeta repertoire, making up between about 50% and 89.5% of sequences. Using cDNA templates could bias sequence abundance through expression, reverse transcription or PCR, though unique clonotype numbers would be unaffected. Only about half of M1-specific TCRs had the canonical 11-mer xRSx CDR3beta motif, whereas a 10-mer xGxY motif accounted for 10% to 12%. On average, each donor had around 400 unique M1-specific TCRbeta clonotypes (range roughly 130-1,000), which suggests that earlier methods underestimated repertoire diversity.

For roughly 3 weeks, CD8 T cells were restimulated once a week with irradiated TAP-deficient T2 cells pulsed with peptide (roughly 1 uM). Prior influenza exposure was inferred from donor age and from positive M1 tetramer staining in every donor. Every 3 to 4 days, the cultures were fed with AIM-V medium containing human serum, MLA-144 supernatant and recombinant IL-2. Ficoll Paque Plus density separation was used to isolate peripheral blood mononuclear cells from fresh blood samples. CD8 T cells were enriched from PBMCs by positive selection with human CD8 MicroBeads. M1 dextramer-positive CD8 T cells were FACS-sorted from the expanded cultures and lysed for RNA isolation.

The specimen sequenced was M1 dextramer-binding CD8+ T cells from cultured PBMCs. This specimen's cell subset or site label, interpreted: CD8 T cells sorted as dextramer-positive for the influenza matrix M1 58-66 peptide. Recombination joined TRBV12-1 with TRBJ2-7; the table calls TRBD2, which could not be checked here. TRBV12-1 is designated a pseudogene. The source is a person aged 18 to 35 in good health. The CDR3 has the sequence CASSFYLQLGAYEQYF. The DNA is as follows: TGTGCCAGCAGCTTCTATCTACAACTCGGAGCCTACGAGCAGTACTTC.